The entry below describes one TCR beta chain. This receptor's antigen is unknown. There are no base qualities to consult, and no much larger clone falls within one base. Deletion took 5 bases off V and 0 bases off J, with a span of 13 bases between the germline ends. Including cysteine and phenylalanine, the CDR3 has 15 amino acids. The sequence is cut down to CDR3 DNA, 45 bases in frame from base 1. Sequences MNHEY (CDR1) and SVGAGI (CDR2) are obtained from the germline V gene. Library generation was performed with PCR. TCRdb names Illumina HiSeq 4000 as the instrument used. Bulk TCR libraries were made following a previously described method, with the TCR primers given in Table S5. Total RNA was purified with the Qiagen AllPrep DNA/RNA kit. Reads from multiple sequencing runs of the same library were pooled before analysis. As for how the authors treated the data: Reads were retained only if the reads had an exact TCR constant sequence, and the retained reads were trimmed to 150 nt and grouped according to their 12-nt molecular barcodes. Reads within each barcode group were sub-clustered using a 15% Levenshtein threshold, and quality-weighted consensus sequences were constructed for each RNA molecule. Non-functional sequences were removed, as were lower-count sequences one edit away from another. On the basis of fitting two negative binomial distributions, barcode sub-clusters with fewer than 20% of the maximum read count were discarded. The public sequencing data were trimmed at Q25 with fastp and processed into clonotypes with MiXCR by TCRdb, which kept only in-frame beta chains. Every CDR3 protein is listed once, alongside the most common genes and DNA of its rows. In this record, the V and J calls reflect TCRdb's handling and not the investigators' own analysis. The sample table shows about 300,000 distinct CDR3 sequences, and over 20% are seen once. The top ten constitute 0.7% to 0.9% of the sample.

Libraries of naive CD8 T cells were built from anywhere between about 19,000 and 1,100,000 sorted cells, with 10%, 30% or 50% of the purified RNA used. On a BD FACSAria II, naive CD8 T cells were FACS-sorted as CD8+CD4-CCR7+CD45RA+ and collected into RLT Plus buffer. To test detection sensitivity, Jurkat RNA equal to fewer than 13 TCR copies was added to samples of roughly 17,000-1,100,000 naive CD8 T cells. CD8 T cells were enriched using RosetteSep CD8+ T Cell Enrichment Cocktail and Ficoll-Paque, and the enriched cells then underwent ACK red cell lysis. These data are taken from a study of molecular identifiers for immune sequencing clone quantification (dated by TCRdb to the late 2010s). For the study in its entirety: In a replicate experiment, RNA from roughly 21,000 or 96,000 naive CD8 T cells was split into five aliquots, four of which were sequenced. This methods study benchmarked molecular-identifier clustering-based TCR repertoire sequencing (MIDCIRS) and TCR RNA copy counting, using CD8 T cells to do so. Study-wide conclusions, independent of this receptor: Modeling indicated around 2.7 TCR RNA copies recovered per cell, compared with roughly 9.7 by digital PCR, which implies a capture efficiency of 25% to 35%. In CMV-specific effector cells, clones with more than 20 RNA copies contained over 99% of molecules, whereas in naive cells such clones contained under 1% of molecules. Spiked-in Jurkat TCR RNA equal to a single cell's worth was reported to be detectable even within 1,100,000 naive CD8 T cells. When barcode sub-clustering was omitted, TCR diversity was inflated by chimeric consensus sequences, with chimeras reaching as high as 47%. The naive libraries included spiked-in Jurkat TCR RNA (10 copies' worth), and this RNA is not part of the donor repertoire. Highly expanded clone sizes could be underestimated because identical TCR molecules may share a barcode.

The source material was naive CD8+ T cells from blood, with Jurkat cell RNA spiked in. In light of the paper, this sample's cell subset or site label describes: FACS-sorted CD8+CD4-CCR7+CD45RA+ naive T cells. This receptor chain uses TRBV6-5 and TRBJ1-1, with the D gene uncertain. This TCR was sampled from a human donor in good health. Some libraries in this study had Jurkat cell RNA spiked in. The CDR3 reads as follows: CASSPNRYMNTEAFF. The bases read TGTGCCAGCAGTCCAAATCGGTATATGAACACTGAAGCTTTCTTT.